Listed below are T cell receptor beta chains from one sample, sequenced in a study of Ad26.COV2.S vaccination and SARS-CoV-2 variants. The protocol was immunoSEQ multiplex PCR, while the TCRdb copy is restricted to in-frame clones and leaves out a portion. The sample includes about 350,000 clones, 92% of them seen just once. The sequences come from peripheral blood, collected after recovery from COVID-19. Every receptor here comes from a human donor who had recovered from COVID-19. Each CDR3 is given with its conserved first and last residue. A D gene is named only where the DNA matches it firmly. A clone size is listed for some rows: how often the clone was seen (once, few, many), or a class if it is expanded.

TRBD1	-	TRBV6-2/TRBV6-3	TRBJ2-7	TGTGCCAGCAGCCATAGAACAAGGGACGGGACAGAGTCCTTC	CASSHRTRDGTESF
-	-	TRBV5-4	TRBJ1-1	TGTGCCAGCGCAGCAGGGGCCCCCAACACTGAAGCTTTCTTT	CASAAGAPNTEAFF
TRBD1	-	TRBV10-3	TRBJ1-2	TGTGCCATCCAGGGGGCACACTATGGCTACACCTTC	CAIQGAHYGYTF
-	-	TRBV5-4	TRBJ1-2	TGTGCCAGCAGCCGGATGACTGTTAACTATGGCTACACCTTC	CASSRMTVNYGYTF
-	-	TRBV5-1	TRBJ2-3	TGCGCCAGCAGTCTAGACAGGCGCACAGATACGCAGTATTTT	CASSLDRRTDTQYF
TRBD1	once	TRBV5-8	TRBJ2-7	TGTGCCAGCAGCTTGGCCGGGTTGTGGTCGGACAGGGGAGACGGCGAGCAGTACTTC	CASSLAGLWSDRGDGEQYF
-	-	TRBV3-1/TRBV3-2	TRBJ1-2	TGTGCCAGCAGCCACTTCGCGGGGAGCTATGGCTACACCTTC	CASSHFAGSYGYTF
-	-	TRBV29-1	TRBJ2-1	TGCAGCGTTGAAAAGAGGCGGGGTCCCCCCTACAATGAGCAGTTCTTC	CSVEKRRGPPYNEQFF
-	-	TRBV19	TRBJ2-7	TGTGCCAGTAGTATATCGGGGATCTCCTACGAGCAGTACTTC	CASSISGISYEQYF
-	-	TRBV9	TRBJ1-4	TGTGCCAGCAGCGCTACAGGGTTGGGTAATGAAAAACTGTTTTTT	CASSATGLGNEKLFF
TRBD2	-	TRBV6-2/TRBV6-3	TRBJ2-7	TGTGCCAGCAGTTCGGGACTAGCGGAACGCAGGTATCGGTACGAGCAGTACTTC	CASSSGLAERRYRYEQYF
-	-	TRBV19	TRBJ2-1	TGTGCCAGTAGTTCCCTATCAAATGAGCAGTTCTTC	CASSSLSNEQFF
-	-	TRBV28	TRBJ2-7	TGTGCCAGCAGGCCTTCGGGACTGATCAGCTCCTACGAGCAGTACTTC	CASRPSGLISSYEQYF
-	-	TRBV4-3	TRBJ2-2	TGCGCCAGCAGCCAAGGCCCCGACGTGACCGGGGAGCTGTTTTTT	CASSQGPDVTGELFF
TRBD2	-	TRBV6-5	TRBJ2-5	TGTGCCAGCAGTCCGAGCGGGGGAGAGACCCAGTACTTC	CASSPSGGETQYF
TRBD2	-	TRBV5-1	TRBJ2-3	TGCGCCAGCAGCTTGGGGGGAAGCGGGGCGGCAGATACGCAGTATTTT	CASSLGGSGAADTQYF
-	-	TRBV2	TRBJ1-1	TGTGCCAGCCGAGGGGTGTGGGGAGCTTTCTTT	CASRGVWGAFF
TRBD2	-	TRBV9	TRBJ2-2	TGTGCCAGCAGCACGCTAGCGGGGGCCTCGAACACCGGGGAGCTGTTTTTT	CASSTLAGASNTGELFF
-	-	TRBV7-9	TRBJ2-5	TGTGCCAGCAGCTTCATGTCAGAGACCCAGTACTTC	CASSFMSETQYF
TRBD2	-	TRBV2	TRBJ2-7	TGTGCCAGCAGTACGGCTCCGGGACTAGCGGAGCAGTACTTC	CASSTAPGLAEQYF
-	-	TRBV11-2	TRBJ1-5	TGTGCCAGCAGCTCCCTACGGGGGGGGGAGGACAATCAGCCCCAGCATTTT	CASSSLRGGEDNQPQHF
-	-	TRBV19	TRBJ1-2	TGTGCCAGTAGTATTCTGGGTAAAGGATATGGCTACACCTTC	CASSILGKGYGYTF
TRBD1	-	TRBV10-3	TRBJ1-4	TGTGCCATCAGTGAGTCGCAGGGGGGGAGTAATGAAAAACTGTTTTTT	CAISESQGGSNEKLFF
-	-	TRBV10-3	TRBJ2-6	TGTGCCATCAGTGACCGGACCTCTGGGGCCAACGTCCTGACTTTC	CAISDRTSGANVLTF
-	-	TRBV7-9	TRBJ2-7	TGTGCCAGCAGCTTAGCCGGGACACGGTCACCCTACGAGCAGTACTTC	CASSLAGTRSPYEQYF
-	once	TRBV9	TRBJ1-1	TGTGCCAGCAGCGTAGAAGGGCGACCGAACACTGAAGCTTTCTTT	CASSVEGRPNTEAFF
-	-	TRBV5-1	TRBJ2-3	TGCGCCAGCAGCTCAACGCCTAGCTCTCGGAGCACAGATACGCAGTATTTT	CASSSTPSSRSTDTQYF
-	-	TRBV27	TRBJ1-1	TGTGCCAGCAGTCCCGGGACGGGAACGACTGAAGCTTTCTTT	CASSPGTGTTEAFF
-	-	TRBV19	TRBJ2-5	TGTGCCAGTAGTCCCGGGGGACGGAGCCAAGAGACCCAGTACTTC	CASSPGGRSQETQYF
-	once	TRBV6-2/TRBV6-3	TRBJ1-1	TGTGCCAGCAGTCGTGGGTTGAACACTGAAGCTTTCTTT	CASSRGLNTEAFF
-	-	TRBV20-1	TRBJ1-1	TGCAGTGCTAGTATACAGAACACTGAAGCTTTCTTT	CSASIQNTEAFF
-	-	TRBV3-1/TRBV3-2	TRBJ2-7	TGTGCCAGCAGCCAAGATGGACTGGGTTTCGCGAACGAGCAGTACTTC	CASSQDGLGFANEQYF
TRBD2	-	TRBV6-6	TRBJ2-2	TGTGCCTCACAAGGTGGTCGGGGGGAAGACACCGGGGAGCTGTTTTTT	CASQGGRGEDTGELFF
-	few	TRBV19	TRBJ1-6	TGTGCCAGTAGTATAAAGGGATCCTATAATTCACCCCTCCACTTT	CASSIKGSYNSPLHF
-	-	TRBV5-1	TRBJ1-5	TGCGCCAGCAGCTTGGCCGGAGGGGATAGCAATCAGCCCCAGCATTTT	CASSLAGGDSNQPQHF
-	-	TRBV27	TRBJ1-5	TGTGCCAGCAGTTGGGGTATTCGGCAGCCCCAGCATTTT	CASSWGIRQPQHF
-	-	TRBV10-2	TRBJ2-5	TGCGCCAGCAGTCCGCCCGTGGGGGGAAGAGAGACCCAGTACTTC	CASSPPVGGRETQYF
-	-	TRBV6-5	TRBJ1-5	TGTGCCAGCAGTTACTCGACCAGCCGCAATCAGCCCCAGCATTTT	CASSYSTSRNQPQHF
-	-	TRBV18	TRBJ2-3	TGTGCCAGCTCACCAGAAACAGATACGCAGTATTTT	CASSPETDTQYF
-	-	TRBV29-1	TRBJ2-3	TGCAGCGTTGTGCGGGGCACAGATACGCAGTATTTT	CSVVRGTDTQYF
-	-	TRBV4-1	TRBJ1-2	TGCGCCAGCAGCCAAGAGGCAGGGACAAACTATGGCTACACCTTC	CASSQEAGTNYGYTF
-	-	TRBV12-3/TRBV12-4	TRBJ2-3	TGTGCCAGCAGTCCAAGTCCCGGGGATACGCAGTATTTT	CASSPSPGDTQYF
-	-	TRBV2	TRBJ2-2	TGTGCCAGCAGTGAGTTGTCGGTAGAACTAAACACCGGGGAGCTGTTTTTT	CASSELSVELNTGELFF
-	-	TRBV19	TRBJ1-5	TGTGCCAGTAGTATTTTCGGTCAGCCCCAGCATTTT	CASSIFGQPQHF
TRBD1	-	TRBV5-1	TRBJ2-3	TGCGCCAGCAGCTTGGGTTACAGGGGGCTAACAGATACGCAGTATTTT	CASSLGYRGLTDTQYF
-	-	TRBV6-2/TRBV6-3	TRBJ1-2	TGTGCCAGCAGTTACAGTGTGTACCGCCTCTATGGCTACACCTTC	CASSYSVYRLYGYTF